These 13 T cell receptor beta chains were sequenced from one sample in a study of shared clonotypes between healthy human individuals. The method was immunoSEQ multiplex PCR; TCRdb's version includes in-frame clones alone and lacks a portion of them. The profile shows over a million clones, less than 99% of them singletons. The specimen sequenced was naive CD4+ T cells sorted from blood. Indicated subset: CD45RA+ positively selected. The receptors stem from a man in his thirties or forties in good health.

This clone was detected only once. J is TRBJ2-3 and V is TRBV29-1; D is unresolved. Between the trimmed V and J ends, which lost 4 bases and 3 bases, there was a span of 23 bases. Per germline, CDR1 SQVTM and CDR2 ANQGSEA. The CDR3 sequence is 17 residues long. In DNA form, the CDR3 reads TGCAGCGTTGTTCTGATGTTGACCGTCACCCATACAGATACGCAGTATTTT. Protein: CSVVLMLTVTHTDTQYF.

The chain combines TRBV10-3 with TRBJ2-3, with 9 bases identical to TRBD1. Germline CDR1 ENHRY, CDR2 SYGVKD. The CDR3 consists of 14 residues. Losses at the gene ends were 5 bases for V and 6 bases for J; bases not matched to a gene: 6. DNA for the CDR3: TGTGCCATCAGTTCCGGGACAGGGTTGGATACGCAGTATTTT. This sequence encodes CAISSGTGLDTQYF.

The chain has TRBV19 and TRBJ1-5; D is perhaps TRBD1 (5 bases). V was cut by 4 bases and J by 11 bases, with 21 bases left in between. CDR1 LNHDA and CDR2 SQIVND come from the germline V gene (reference sequence). The CDR3 is 15 amino acids. The CDR3 coding sequence is TGTGCCAGTAGTACCGACCGGGACCCTCTGTTGGCCCAGCATTTT. It specifies CASSTDRDPLLAQHF.

The chain carries TRBV6-6 and TRBJ2-7; 8 bases are a match to TRBD2. J lost 4 bases, V lost 6 bases, and 11 bases had no gene match. The CDR3 sequence is 15 residues long. The germline V gene encodes CDR1 MNHNY and CDR2 SVGAGI (reference sequence). CDR3 sequence: CASSLRAGEGYEQYF. The CDR3 DNA is TGTGCCAGCAGCCTCAGAGCGGGAGAAGGGTACGAGCAGTACTTC.

The rearrangement uses TRBV7-8 and TRBJ2-5; possible D gene TRBD2, 5 bases. The V end lost 5 bases, the J end lost 4 bases, and 17 bases lay between the germline ends. CDR3 size: 15 residues. Germline loops: CDR1 SGHVS, CDR2 FQNEAQ. This CDR3 reads CASSPNRGLLETQYF. In nucleotides, the CDR3 is TGTGCCAGCAGCCCCAATAGAGGACTGCTAGAGACCCAGTACTTC.

In this sample, this clone turned up once. J is TRBJ2-1 and V is TRBV29-1, with 9 bases that match TRBD1. J was trimmed by 2 bases and V by 4 bases; bases with no gene match: 6. The CDR3 spans 15 residues. CDR1 is SQVTM and CDR2 is ANQGSEA in the germline V gene. The CDR3 DNA follows: TGCAGCGTTGGACTTGGACAGGGGCCCTACAATGAGCAGTTCTTC. It yields the protein CSVGLGQGPYNEQFF.

The V gene is TRBV9, the J gene TRBJ2-3, with TRBD2 identical over 16 bases. CDR1 is SGDLS, CDR2 YYNGEE, per germline. CDR3 size: 19 residues. With 2 bases clipped from V and 2 bases from J, the junction kept 8 bases outside the gene matches. CDR3 region: CASSVGGLAGGWNTDTQYF. The DNA for the CDR3 is TGTGCCAGCAGCGTTGGGGGACTAGCGGGAGGGTGGAACACAGATACGCAGTATTTT.

This rearrangement joins TRBV6-5 to TRBJ2-2, with TRBD1 matching over 11 bases. Germline assignment: CDR1 MNHEY and CDR2 SVGAGI. The V segment lost 6 bases and the J segment 5 bases; nucleotides outside the gene matches: 5. This CDR3 has 15 residues. The CDR3 region has the DNA TGTGCCAGCAGGGGAGGGACAGGGGGTACCGGGGAGCTGTTTTTT. This translates into CASRGGTGGTGELFF.

The chain carries TRBV28 and TRBJ2-2; 7 positions match TRBD1. The CDR3 is 17 amino acids. J gave up 7 bases and V 3 bases, and 14 bases lay outside the gene matches. Germline V CDR1 and CDR2: MDHEN, SYDVKM. CDR3 region: CASSFRRTGAVIGELFF. Here the CDR3 DNA reads TGTGCCAGCAGTTTTCGGCGTACAGGGGCTGTGATCGGGGAGCTGTTTTTT.

J is TRBJ2-7 and V is TRBV19; maybe TRBD2 (6 bases). The CDR3 has 13 amino acids. V was trimmed by 7 bases and J by 4 bases, leaving 14 bases between them. Germline values: CDR1 LNHDA, CDR2 SQIVND (reference sequence). In DNA form, the CDR3 reads TGTGCCAGTACCTGGGGGAGCGGGTACGAGCAGTACTTC. Its protein product is CASTWGSGYEQYF.

The chain is built from TRBV27 and TRBJ1-5; a weak D match, TRBD1 (5 bases). Germline V gene sequence: CDR1 MNHEY, CDR2 SMNVEV (reference sequence). Trimming pared 3 bases from V and 4 bases from J, leaving 7 bases between. The CDR3 contains 13 residues. The CDR3: CASSFSGNQPQHF. Here the CDR3 DNA reads TGTGCCAGCAGTTTTTCAGGGAATCAGCCCCAGCATTTT.

This sequence joins TRBV7-2 and TRBJ1-2; the D is unclear. The V and J ends lost 1 base and 8 bases respectively, with 17 bases between them. Germline lookup yields CDR1 SGHTA and CDR2 FQGNSA. The CDR3 consists of 15 residues. CDR3 sequence: CASSLEQNPLRGYTF. The CDR3 region has the DNA TGTGCCAGCAGCTTAGAGCAAAACCCCCTAAGGGGCTACACCTTC.

This clone was observed once. V usage is TRBV10-2 and J usage is TRBJ2-7; 8 bases fit TRBD2. This CDR3 region has 17 residues. Germline assignment: CDR1 WSHSY and CDR2 SAAADI. Trimming took 7 bases from V and 3 from J; bases not matched to a gene: 17. CDR3 bases: TGCGCCAGCAACCCCCGCGGGGGACTAGTTCTTCGCTACGAGCAGTACTTC. This sequence encodes CASNPRGGLVLRYEQYF.